A single sample is the source of the 21 T cell receptor beta chains below, sequenced in a study of blood T cell repertoires in COVID-19. TCRdb keeps only in-frame clones here, not all; method: immunoSEQ multiplex PCR. Here the sample spans 250,000 to 350,000 clones, more than 75% being singletons. Input material: peripheral blood. The receptors were sampled from a woman in her forties or fifties with acute or convalescent COVID-19.

V usage is TRBV6-5 and J usage is TRBJ2-7; TRBD1 might be the D (6 bases). This CDR3 spans 15 amino acids. The germline V gene has CDR1 MNHEY and CDR2 SVGAGI. V was shortened by 6 bases and J by 2 bases, with 17 bases between the two germline ends. The CDR3 DNA is TGTGCCAGCAGCCCAACAGGGACAATTGCCTACGAGCAGTACTTC. This translates into CASSPTGTIAYEQYF.

The chain uses TRBV4-2 and TRBJ1-4; no definite D call. This CDR3 contains 15 residues. The V gene's germline CDR1 is LGHNA and CDR2 YNFKEQ. Trimming took off 0 bases at V and 6 bases at J, with 11 bases between the two ends. The CDR3 DNA is TGTGCCAGCAGCCAAGATTTGCAGGTTTATGAAAAACTGTTTTTT. Translation gives CASSQDLQVYEKLFF.

This chain links TRBV9 with TRBJ1-3; TRBD1 might be the D (5 bases). V lost 0 bases, J lost 0 bases, and 13 bases lay in between. The CDR3 totals 17 residues. Germline V gene data show CDR1 as SGDLS and CDR2 as YYNGEE. The CDR3 loop reads CASSVAGSISSGNTIYF. In DNA form, the CDR3 reads TGTGCCAGCAGCGTAGCAGGGTCGATTTCCTCTGGAAACACCATATATTTT.

This chain joins TRBV2 and TRBJ2-7; 9 bases match TRBD1. V was clipped by 5 bases and J by 3 bases; unmatched bases: 2. This CDR3 contains 13 residues. The germline CDR1 and CDR2 sequences are SNHLY and FYNNEI. Here the CDR3 reads CASSNRGLYEQYF. For the CDR3, the DNA is TGTGCCAGCAGTAACAGGGGGCTCTACGAGCAGTACTTC. The complete variable domain, with remaining parts taken from reference TRBV2 and TRBJ2-7, reads EPEVTQTPSHQVTQMGQEVILRCVPISNHLYFYWYRQILGQKVEFLVSFYNNEISEKSEIFDDQFSVERPDGSNFTLKIRSTKLEDSAMYFCASSNRGLYEQYFGPGTRLTVT.

The chain links TRBV7-2 to TRBJ1-6; 7 bases are a match to TRBD1. This CDR3 is built from 14 residues. Germline values: CDR1 SGHTA, CDR2 FQGNSA. J was trimmed by 9 bases and V by 5 bases; bases with no gene match: 7. CDR3 sequence: CASSQQGLSSPLHF. The CDR3 DNA reads TGTGCCAGCAGCCAACAGGGGTTAAGTTCACCCCTCCACTTT. The full variable domain, completed using reference TRBV7-2 and TRBJ1-6, is GAGVSQSPSNKVTEKGKDVELRCDPISGHTALYWYRQSLGQGLEFLIYFQGNSAPDKSGLPSDRFSAERTGGSVSTLTIQRTQQEDSAVYLCASSQQGLSSPLHFGNGTRLTVT.

The chain recombines TRBV7-2 with TRBJ1-5, with a tentative D call TRBD1 (5 bases). Germline CDR1 SGHTA, CDR2 FQGNSA. The CDR3 has 15 residues. V gave up 1 base and J gave up 2 bases, with 9 bases separating them. The CDR3 bases are TGTGCCAGCAGCTTAGTTGGACACCGCAATCAGCCCCAGCATTTT. It yields the protein CASSLVGHRNQPQHF.

This clone was seen once. The chain joins TRBV6-2 or TRBV6-3 to TRBJ1-1, with 8 bases matching TRBD1. The ends lost 2 bases at V and 0 bases at J; junction bases unmatched: 14. There are 19 residues in the CDR3. Per germline, CDR1 MNHEY and CDR2 SVGEGT. For the CDR3, the DNA is TGTGCCAGCAGTTACCAATCCGACAGGGGCGGAAGAATGAACACTGAAGCTTTCTTT. It encodes CASSYQSDRGGRMNTEAFF.

The CDR3 is CASSMGTSGYQETQYF. The CDR3 coding sequence is TGTGCCAGCAGCATGGGGACTAGCGGGTACCAAGAGACCCAGTACTTC. The chain is built from TRBV13 and TRBJ2-5; 12 bases are a match to TRBD2. V was clipped by 5 bases and J by 0 bases; unmatched bases: 4. The length of the CDR3 is 16 residues. Germline loops: CDR1 PRHDT, CDR2 FYEKMQ (reference sequence). The complete variable domain, with remaining parts taken from reference TRBV13 and TRBJ2-5, reads AAGVIQSPRHLIKEKRETATLKCYPIPRHDTVYWYQQGPGQDPQFLISFYEKMQSDKGSIPDRFSAQQFSDYHSELNMSSLELGDSALYFCASSMGTSGYQETQYFGPGTRLLVL.

This chain uses TRBV7-8 with TRBJ1-2; D perhaps matches TRBD1 (5 bases). Trimming left V 1 base short and J 6 bases short, with 15 bases between. Germline V gives CDR1 SGHVS, CDR2 FQNEAQ. The CDR3 contains 15 residues. The CDR3 here is CASSLEVRARDGYTF. As DNA, the CDR3 is TGTGCCAGCAGCTTAGAGGTCAGGGCGCGAGATGGCTACACCTTC.

V and J are TRBV7-9 and TRBJ2-7; TRBD2 agrees at 11 bases. The length of the CDR3 is 15 residues. The V gene end was trimmed by 6 bases and the J gene end by 4 bases; junction bases not matched to a gene: 8. Germline values: CDR1 SEHNR, CDR2 FQNEAQ (reference sequence). This CDR3 is CASRRGTSGPYEQYF. The CDR3 region has the DNA TGTGCCAGCAGGCGCGGGACTAGCGGCCCTTACGAGCAGTACTTC.

V gene TRBV5-1 combines with J gene TRBJ2-7; 9 bases are a match to TRBD1. The CDR3 has 16 residues. J lost 3 bases, V lost 2 bases, and 9 bases had no gene match. Germline values: CDR1 SGHRS, CDR2 YFSETQ. The CDR3: CASSLRTGVQYYEQYF. The CDR3 DNA is TGCGCCAGCAGCTTACGGACAGGGGTTCAATACTACGAGCAGTACTTC.

The chain recombines TRBV28 with TRBJ2-5, with D perhaps TRBD1 (6 bases). Germline V gene data show CDR1 as MDHEN and CDR2 as SYDVKM. This CDR3 has 16 amino acids. V lost 7 bases and J 1 base, leaving 19 bases between the germline ends. Here the CDR3 reads CASNIQGRVSQETQYF. The CDR3 DNA is TGTGCCAGCAACATACAGGGACGGGTTAGCCAAGAGACCCAGTACTTC.

The chain combines TRBV6-1 with TRBJ2-5; the match to TRBD2 covers 14 bases. The germline V gene encodes CDR1 MNHNS and CDR2 SASEGT. Losses at the gene ends were 6 bases for V and 5 bases for J; bases not matched to a gene: 8. The CDR3 is 16 amino acids. The CDR3 here is CASSERLAGGPETQYF. Written as DNA, the CDR3 is TGTGCCAGCAGCGAAAGACTAGCGGGAGGGCCGGAGACCCAGTACTTC.

The V and J genes are TRBV6-5 and TRBJ1-2; D not certain. The CDR3 spans 15 residues. The V end lost 6 bases, the J end lost 0 bases, and 14 bases lay between the germline ends. The germline V gene has CDR1 MNHEY and CDR2 SVGAGI. In DNA form, the CDR3 reads TGTGCCAGCAGACGCGGGTCTGGAGCTAACTATGGCTACACCTTC. It translates to CASRRGSGANYGYTF.

This clone was detected a few times. This chain joins TRBV2 and TRBJ1-1; tentative D call: TRBD1 (6 bases). CDR1 and CDR2 (germline): SNHLY, FYNNEI. The CDR3 contains 13 residues. V dropped 8 bases and J dropped 6 bases, with 16 bases sitting between them. The CDR3 nucleotides are TGTGCCAGCGGCCGCAGGGGTGAGGCTGAAGCTTTCTTT. It specifies CASGRRGEAEAFF.

The chain is built from TRBV6-2 or TRBV6-3 and TRBJ2-1, with 12 bases fitting TRBD2. V lost 4 bases and J lost 6; bases outside the gene matches: 10. This CDR3 region has 17 residues. CDR1 and CDR2 from the germline V gene are MNHEY and SVGEGT. The CDR3 DNA sequence: TGTGCCAGCAGTTGGCCTAGCGGGAGGGCCTTAAGCAATGAGCAGTTCTTC. Translated, it gives CASSWPSGRALSNEQFF.

This chain links TRBV10-1 with TRBJ2-7, with 14 bases lining up with TRBD2. Germline CDR1 and CDR2: WNHNN and SYGVQD (reference sequence). This CDR3 region has 16 residues. V dropped 6 bases and J dropped 7; count of bases not matched to a gene: 11. Here the CDR3 reads CASRPRLAGGPCEQYF. The DNA for the CDR3 is TGCGCCAGCAGACCTCGACTAGCGGGAGGGCCTTGTGAGCAGTACTTC.

The chain uses TRBV4-1 and TRBJ1-4; D is unclear. V lost 4 bases and J lost 0, with 27 bases in between. The CDR3 runs to 21 residues. Germline CDR1 and CDR2: MGHRA and YSYEKL. CDR3 coding DNA: TGCGCCAGCAGCCGCTCATCCCTCATAACACGGGTTGTCGCAACTAATGAAAAACTGTTTTTT. This codes for CASSRSSLITRVVATNEKLFF.

This chain joins TRBV6-6 and TRBJ1-5; TRBD1 aligns across 9 bases. The CDR3 runs to 14 residues. The V gene's germline CDR1 is MNHNY and CDR2 SVGAGI (reference sequence). V lost 7 bases to trimming and J lost 7 bases; unmatched junction nucleotides: 8. CDR3 sequence (DNA): TGTGCCAGCAATACAGGGGGCGTAGGACAGCCCCAGCATTTT. Encoded protein: CASNTGGVGQPQHF.

The V gene is TRBV6-2 or TRBV6-3, the J gene TRBJ2-7; TRBD2 matches 7 bases. This CDR3 region has 17 residues. With 5 bases clipped from V and 7 bases from J, the junction kept 20 bases outside the gene matches. Per the germline V gene, CDR1 is MNHEY and CDR2 is SVGEGT. The CDR3 nucleotides are TGTGCCAGCAGTAGAAATCGAGGCGCGGGAGAGAAGGGAGAGCAGTACTTC. It yields the protein CASSRNRGAGEKGEQYF.

The chain joins TRBV29-1 to TRBJ2-1; 7 nucleotides agree with TRBD1. The CDR3 consists of 13 residues. V shed 7 bases, J shed 8 bases, and the junction held 11 bases outside the gene matches. Germline V gene lookup returns CDR1 SQVTM and CDR2 ANQGSEA. The CDR3 reads CSALRVQGDEQFF. CDR3 coding DNA: TGCAGCGCACTCCGGGTCCAGGGGGATGAGCAGTTCTTC.